This is a list of T cell receptor beta chains from one sample in a study of T cell changes during pregnancy in multiple sclerosis. Repertoires were generated with immunoSEQ multiplex PCR, while TCRdb's copy carries only in-frame clones and drops some. The sample records tens of thousands of clones, 92% being singletons. The specimen comprised CD4+ T cells from peripheral blood mononuclear cells, sampled after pregnancy. All receptors derive from a female donor with multiple sclerosis, enrolled in a pregnancy study. CDR3s include the opening cysteine and the closing phenylalanine or tryptophan. Each record gives: CDR3 length, J gene, clone size, D gene, V gene, CDR3 protein, CDR3 DNA. D genes are given only for firm matches. Clone size is not always given. Where it is, it says once, few, many or a class for expanded clones.

>13|TRBJ2-3|NA|TRBD1|TRBV7-3
CASSEGGQGAQYF
TGTGCCAGCAGCGAAGGGGGCCAAGGGGCGCAGTATTTT
>16|TRBJ2-1|NA|NA|TRBV6-1
CASSESTGISTNEQFF
TGTGCCAGCAGTGAATCCACAGGGATTTCAACCAATGAGCAGTTCTTC
>12|TRBJ1-1|NA|NA|TRBV29-1
CSVDRGNTEAFF
TGCAGCGTTGACAGGGGGAACACTGAAGCTTTCTTT
>16|TRBJ2-2|NA|TRBD1|TRBV5-6
CASSSTGGRNTGELFF
TGTGCCAGCAGCTCGACAGGGGGTCGGAACACCGGGGAGCTGTTTTTT
>18|TRBJ2-2|NA|NA|TRBV19
CASSIGPASKVYTGELFF
TGTGCCAGTAGTATAGGGCCAGCGTCCAAAGTGTACACCGGGGAGCTGTTTTTT
>14|TRBJ2-5|NA|TRBD2|TRBV6-6
CASRTSGEQETQYF
TGTGCCAGCAGGACTAGCGGGGAGCAAGAGACCCAGTACTTC
>13|TRBJ1-2|NA|TRBD1|TRBV7-2
CASSPDRFIGYTF
TGTGCCAGCAGCCCGGACAGGTTCATAGGCTACACCTTC
>15|TRBJ2-2|NA|NA|TRBV18
CASSPPRSTGGELFF
TGTGCCAGCTCACCACCGAGGTCAACGGGCGGGGAGCTGTTTTTT
>16|TRBJ2-5|NA|TRBD2|TRBV13
CASSLSTSGGQETQYF
TGTGCCAGCAGCTTAAGCACTAGCGGGGGACAAGAGACCCAGTACTTC
>17|TRBJ1-1|once|TRBD1|TRBV9
CASSVALMGQGNTEAFF
TGTGCCAGCAGCGTAGCCCTTATGGGACAGGGGAACACTGAAGCTTTCTTT
>18|TRBJ2-2|NA|TRBD1|TRBV25-1
CASSALNPGGIRTGELFF
TGTGCCAGCAGTGCGCTGAATCCAGGGGGAATCAGAACCGGGGAGCTGTTTTTT
>16|TRBJ2-7|NA|NA|TRBV7-9
CASSLASPAGAYEQYF
TGTGCCAGCAGCTTGGCGTCTCCGGCAGGGGCCTACGAGCAGTACTTC
>13|TRBJ2-7|NA|TRBD1|TRBV7-9
CASSRVDRGGRYF
TGTGCCAGCAGCCGCGTGGACAGGGGAGGTCGGTACTTC
>16|TRBJ1-2|NA|TRBD1|TRBV10-3
CATGDRGDTQTPGYTF
TGTGCCACCGGGGACAGGGGCGATACGCAAACCCCCGGCTACACCTTC
>15|TRBJ1-2|NA|TRBD1|TRBV5-1
CASSLEGATNYGYTF
TGCGCCAGCAGCTTGGAGGGGGCGACTAACTATGGCTACACCTTC
>15|TRBJ1-1|NA|TRBD1|TRBV7-2
CASSPYRGGNTEAFF
TGTGCCAGCAGCCCCTACAGGGGGGGGAACACTGAAGCTTTCTTT
>18|TRBJ2-1|NA|TRBD2|TRBV14
CASSPRRLAGGLYNEQFF
TGTGCCAGCAGCCCCCGAAGACTAGCGGGGGGACTATACAATGAGCAGTTCTTC
>15|TRBJ2-1|NA|NA|TRBV7-8
CASRGYDSLNNEQFF
TGTGCCAGCAGGGGCTATGACAGTCTGAACAATGAGCAGTTCTTC
>17|TRBJ2-3|NA|TRBD2|TRBV11-2
CASSFRASGVGTDTQYF
TGTGCCAGCAGCTTCAGGGCTAGCGGGGTGGGGACAGATACGCAGTATTTT
>16|TRBJ2-1|NA|NA|TRBV11-3
CASSLERGRGYNEQFF
TGTGCCAGCAGCTTAGAGCGGGGGAGGGGGTACAATGAGCAGTTCTTC
>14|TRBJ2-2|NA|NA|TRBV9
CASSVTQSTGELFF
TGTGCCAGCAGCGTAACCCAGTCCACCGGGGAGCTGTTTTTT
>13|TRBJ1-5|NA|NA|TRBV7-9
CASSLNSDQPQHF
TGTGCCAGCAGCTTAAATAGCGATCAGCCCCAGCATTTT
>17|TRBJ1-3|NA|NA|TRBV7-6
CASSSFRQALSGNTIYF
TGTGCCAGCAGCTCCTTTAGACAGGCCCTCTCTGGAAACACCATATATTTT
>15|TRBJ2-2|few|TRBD2|TRBV19
CASSIPGLHTGELFF
TGTGCCAGTAGTATCCCGGGACTACACACCGGGGAGCTGTTTTTT
>16|TRBJ1-2|NA|TRBD1|TRBV6-4
CASRSTGGPEGYGYTF
TGTGCCAGCAGATCGACAGGGGGCCCAGAAGGATATGGCTACACCTTC
>13|TRBJ2-4|NA|NA|TRBV2
CASSARAGEGGYF
TGTGCCAGCAGTGCTCGCGCCGGAGAAGGGGGGTACTTC
>13|TRBJ1-2|NA|TRBD1|TRBV6-6
CASKGQGDYGYTF
TGTGCCAGCAAAGGACAGGGGGACTATGGCTACACCTTC
>18|TRBJ2-1|NA|TRBD2|TRBV5-8
CASSAGLAGGQGYNEQFF
TGTGCCAGCAGCGCGGGACTAGCGGGGGGCCAGGGCTACAATGAGCAGTTCTTC
>10|TRBJ1-2|NA|NA|TRBV30
CALGGNGYTF
TGTGCCCTTGGAGGGAATGGCTACACCTTC
>14|TRBJ1-5|NA|TRBD1|TRBV19
CATGQGWSNQPQHF
TGTGCCACCGGACAGGGCTGGAGCAATCAGCCCCAGCATTTT
>15|TRBJ1-5|NA|NA|TRBV4-3
CASSQDWGDHQPQHF
TGCGCCAGCAGCCAAGATTGGGGCGATCATCAGCCCCAGCATTTT